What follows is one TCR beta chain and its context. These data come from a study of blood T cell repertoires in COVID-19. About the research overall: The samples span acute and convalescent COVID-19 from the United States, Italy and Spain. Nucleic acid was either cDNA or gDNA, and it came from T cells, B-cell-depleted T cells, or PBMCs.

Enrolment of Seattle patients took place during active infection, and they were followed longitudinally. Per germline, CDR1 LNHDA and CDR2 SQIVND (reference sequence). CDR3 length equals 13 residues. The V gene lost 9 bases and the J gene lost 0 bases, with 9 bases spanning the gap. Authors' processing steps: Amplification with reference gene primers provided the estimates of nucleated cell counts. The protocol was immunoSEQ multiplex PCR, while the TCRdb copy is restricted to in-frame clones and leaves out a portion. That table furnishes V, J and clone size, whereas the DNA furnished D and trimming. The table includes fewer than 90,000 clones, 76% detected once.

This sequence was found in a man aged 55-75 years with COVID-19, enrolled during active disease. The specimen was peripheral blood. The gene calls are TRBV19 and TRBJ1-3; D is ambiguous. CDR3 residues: CASQKFSGNTIYF. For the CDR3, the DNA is TGTGCCAGCCAGAAGTTCTCTGGAAACACCATATATTTT. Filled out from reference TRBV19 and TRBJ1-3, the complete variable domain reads DGGITQSPKYLFRKEGQNVTLSCEQNLNHDAMYWYRQDPGQGLRLIYYSQIVNDFQKGDIAEGYSVSREKKESFPLTVTSAQKNPTAFYLCASQKFSGNTIYFGEGSWLTVV.